This T cell receptor (beta chain) appears in the sequencing data of a study of post-analysis software for immune sequencing data. The wider study: Multiple sclerosis in the patients followed relapsing-remitting, secondary progressive and progressive-relapsing courses.

Germline V gene data show CDR1 as SEHNR and CDR2 as FQNEAQ (reference sequence). The CDR3 is made up of 12 amino acids. General observations from the study: Samples from a shared batch, those prepared together, strongly co-clustered by F measure. TRBV segments more frequent in patients than in controls numbered five and included TRBV5-6, TRBV5-1 and TRBV20-1.

This clonotype came up a few times. Its antigen is still unknown. The TCR beta cDNA libraries carried unique molecular identifiers. cDNA molecules numbering about half a million came from about 1 to 10 million T cells. From the PCR reads, TCRdb called clonotypes with MiXCR, one entry per CDR3 protein. Seen here are 380,000 or so distinct CDR3 sequences, less than 40% observed once, and the top ten hold roughly 13%. The sequence came from a girl aged 10 to 17 with multiple sclerosis. The genes are TRBV7-9 and TRBJ1-3; D not resolved. Source material: blood. The CDR3 region has the DNA TGTGCTACGGCGGGTTCTGGAAACACCATATATTTT. This encodes CATAGSGNTIYF.